These T cell receptor beta chains were read from a single sample in a study of blood T cell repertoires in COVID-19. The protocol was immunoSEQ multiplex PCR, while the TCRdb copy is restricted to in-frame clones and leaves out a portion. The sample gives under 150,000 clones, 80% of which show up once; less than 5.5% is in the top ten. Sample: peripheral blood. These receptors were collected from a woman aged 50 to 60 with acute or convalescent COVID-19. CDR3s include the opening cysteine and the closing phenylalanine or tryptophan. Each record gives: clone size, CDR3 length, J gene, D gene, V gene, CDR3 protein, CDR3 DNA. The D gene is left open where the match is weak. Part of the rows lack a size; the others show once, few, many or a class for expanded clones.

NA	14	TRBJ1-6	TRBD1	TRBV28	CASRTGGYNSPLHF	TGTGCCAGTAGGACAGGGGGTTATAATTCACCCCTCCACTTT
NA	14	TRBJ1-3	NA	TRBV3-1/TRBV3-2	CASSQASAGNTIYF	TGTGCCAGCAGCCAAGCTTCAGCTGGAAACACCATATATTTT
NA	15	TRBJ1-6	NA	TRBV6-6	CASSYSQGSNSPLHF	TGTGCCAGCAGTTATAGCCAAGGTTCCAATTCACCCCTCCACTTT
NA	11	TRBJ2-1	NA	TRBV19	CASRAGNEQFF	TGTGCCAGTAGGGCGGGGAATGAGCAGTTCTTC
NA	14	TRBJ1-1	NA	TRBV5-6	CASSFLQGNTEAFF	TGTGCCAGCAGTTTTCTACAGGGCAACACTGAAGCTTTCTTT
NA	17	TRBJ2-4	NA	TRBV6-2/TRBV6-3	CASSSIRMNVAKNIQYF	TGTGCCAGCAGTTCAATCAGGATGAATGTAGCCAAAAACATTCAGTACTTC
NA	14	TRBJ1-1	TRBD1	TRBV6-1	CASSEPGQGPEAFF	TGTGCCAGCAGTGAACCGGGACAGGGACCCGAAGCTTTCTTT
NA	15	TRBJ1-5	NA	TRBV21-1	CASSIRYRGNQPQHF	TGTGCCAGCAGCATTAGGTACAGAGGCAATCAGCCCCAGCATTTT
NA	16	TRBJ1-3	TRBD1	TRBV6-5	CASSYSKGGEGNTIYF	TGTGCCAGCAGTTACTCGAAAGGGGGCGAGGGAAACACCATATATTTT
NA	14	TRBJ2-2	NA	TRBV27	CASSSPLGTGELFF	TGTGCCAGCAGTTCACCCCTAGGCACCGGGGAGCTGTTTTTT
NA	13	TRBJ2-3	NA	TRBV3-1/TRBV3-2	CASSLGGEDTQYF	TGTGCCAGCAGCCTTGGGGGCGAAGATACGCAGTATTTT
NA	15	TRBJ2-4	TRBD2	TRBV2	CASSDPGTSRNIQYF	TGTGCCAGCAGTGACCCCGGGACTAGCCGAAACATTCAGTACTTC
NA	14	TRBJ1-2	NA	TRBV7-8	CASSHDRSLSGYTF	TGTGCCAGCAGCCACGACAGAAGTTTGTCCGGCTACACCTTC
NA	17	TRBJ1-1	NA	TRBV5-4	CASSLAGDMGAVTEAFF	TGTGCCAGCAGCTTGGCCGGGGACATGGGGGCAGTGACTGAAGCTTTCTTT
NA	15	TRBJ1-3	NA	TRBV2	CASSPTQGLGNTIYF	TGTGCCAGCAGCCCAACCCAGGGGCTCGGAAACACCATATATTTT
NA	15	TRBJ2-2	TRBD1	TRBV19	CASSIGGQSTGELFF	TGTGCCAGTAGTATAGGGGGACAGTCGACCGGGGAGCTGTTTTTT
NA	16	TRBJ1-2	TRBD1	TRBV7-6	CASSSRDRGAFHGYTF	TGTGCCAGCAGCTCCCGGGACAGGGGGGCATTCCATGGCTACACCTTC
NA	15	TRBJ2-2	TRBD1	TRBV18	CASSPAGGGTGELFF	TGTGCCAGCTCACCAGCAGGGGGTGGAACCGGGGAGCTGTTTTTT
once	14	TRBJ1-2	NA	TRBV7-2	CASSLGPGQLGYTF	TGTGCCAGCAGCTTAGGACCGGGACAATTGGGCTACACCTTC
NA	15	TRBJ2-7	TRBD2	TRBV18	CASSPLHGGTYEQYF	TGTGCCAGCTCACCACTCCACGGGGGGACCTACGAGCAGTACTTC
NA	13	TRBJ2-3	NA	TRBV5-5	CASSWQEADTQYF	TGTGCCAGCAGCTGGCAGGAGGCAGATACGCAGTATTTT
NA	15	TRBJ1-2	TRBD1	TRBV18	CASSYGQGGDYGYTF	TGTGCCAGCTCTTACGGACAGGGCGGGGACTATGGCTACACCTTC
NA	13	TRBJ2-7	NA	TRBV30	CAWRGEGGYEQYF	TGTGCCTGGAGGGGGGAAGGGGGCTACGAGCAGTACTTC
few	13	TRBJ1-2	TRBD1	TRBV11-2	CASSSQTGGGYTF	TGTGCCAGCAGCTCTCAAACAGGGGGTGGCTACACCTTC
NA	18	TRBJ2-4	TRBD1	TRBV5-4	CASSSGQVGSNVKNIQYF	TGTGCCAGCAGCTCCGGACAGGTTGGGTCCAACGTAAAAAACATTCAGTACTTC
NA	12	TRBJ1-1	NA	TRBV5-1	CASSNTNTEAFF	TGCGCCAGCAGTAACACCAACACTGAAGCTTTCTTT
NA	13	TRBJ1-3	NA	TRBV11-2	CASSLAEGNTIYF	TGTGCCAGCAGCTTAGCTGAGGGAAACACCATATATTTT
NA	16	TRBJ1-1	TRBD1	TRBV18	CASIPPGQGMNTEAFF	TGTGCCAGCATCCCCCCGGGACAGGGCATGAACACTGAAGCTTTCTTT
once	12	TRBJ2-5	NA	TRBV13	CASSSGEQTQYF	TGTGCCAGCAGTTCGGGGGAACAGACCCAGTACTTC
NA	14	TRBJ1-5	NA	TRBV5-1	CASSNGQYNQPQHF	TGCGCCAGCAGCAATGGACAGTACAATCAGCCCCAGCATTTT
NA	15	TRBJ1-4	NA	TRBV2	CASSAGGARGEKLFF	TGTGCCAGCAGTGCCGGAGGGGCTCGGGGTGAAAAACTGTTTTTT
NA	13	TRBJ2-1	NA	TRBV11-3	CASSPAGDNEQFF	TGTGCCAGCAGCCCGGCAGGGGACAATGAGCAGTTCTTC
once	15	TRBJ1-5	NA	TRBV19	CASSSRALSHQPQHF	TGTGCCAGTAGTAGCAGGGCCCTCTCTCATCAGCCCCAGCATTTT
many	13	TRBJ1-1	TRBD1	TRBV2	CASRADRVYGAFF	TGTGCCAGCAGGGCCGACAGGGTTTATGGAGCTTTCTTT
once	16	TRBJ2-3	TRBD2	TRBV5-1	CASSLAASGGTDTQYF	TGCGCCAGCAGCTTGGCGGCTAGCGGGGGCACAGATACGCAGTATTTT
NA	16	TRBJ2-1	NA	TRBV9	CASSVVGGVSYNEQFF	TGTGCCAGCAGCGTAGTCGGCGGTGTATCCTACAATGAGCAGTTCTTC
NA	14	TRBJ2-3	TRBD2	TRBV29-1	CSVAREGSTDTQYF	TGCAGCGTTGCCCGGGAGGGAAGCACAGATACGCAGTATTTT
NA	14	TRBJ2-2	NA	TRBV7-9	CASSLGGNPGELFF	TGTGCCAGCAGCTTAGGAGGGAATCCCGGGGAGCTGTTTTTT
NA	13	TRBJ2-7	TRBD1	TRBV7-8	CASSPDRAYEQYF	TGTGCCAGCAGCCCAGACAGGGCCTACGAGCAGTACTTC
NA	16	TRBJ1-1	NA	TRBV9	CASSVDPVPPRAEAFF	TGTGCCAGCAGCGTAGACCCAGTTCCTCCTCGGGCTGAAGCTTTCTTT
once	15	TRBJ2-4	TRBD1	TRBV3-1/TRBV3-2	CASSVQGAAKNIQYF	TGTGCCAGCAGCGTACAGGGGGCGGCCAAAAACATTCAGTACTTC
NA	14	TRBJ1-5	NA	TRBV7-8	CASSLDRGNQPQHF	TGTGCCAGCAGCTTAGACAGGGGCAATCAGCCCCAGCATTTT
NA	14	TRBJ1-2	NA	TRBV6-2/TRBV6-3	CASSYSVESYGYTF	TGTGCCAGCAGTTACTCGGTGGAGAGCTATGGCTACACCTTC
NA	13	TRBJ1-5	NA	TRBV19	CASSTGPNQPQHF	TGTGCCAGTAGTACAGGGCCCAATCAGCCCCAGCATTTT
NA	15	TRBJ1-3	NA	TRBV6-6	CASSELQGSGNTIYF	TGTGCCAGCAGCGAGTTACAGGGTTCGGGAAACACCATATATTTT
NA	16	TRBJ2-3	TRBD2	TRBV20-1	CSASRSSGGWGDTQYF	TGCAGTGCTAGTCGTTCTAGCGGGGGGTGGGGAGATACGCAGTATTTT
once	15	TRBJ2-1	NA	TRBV5-1	CASSSPESSGDEQFF	TGCGCCAGCAGCTCACCCGAATCGTCAGGGGATGAGCAGTTCTTC
NA	15	TRBJ1-4	TRBD1	TRBV5-6	CASSLARQGEEKLFF	TGTGCCAGCAGCTTGGCCAGACAGGGAGAAGAAAAACTGTTTTTT
NA	15	TRBJ1-6	TRBD1	TRBV23-1	CASSEGQGVNSPLHF	TGCGCCAGCAGCGAAGGGCAGGGGGTTAATTCACCCCTCCACTTT
NA	16	TRBJ1-3	NA	TRBV13	CASSLGAENSGNTIYF	TGTGCCAGCAGCTTAGGGGCGGAAAACTCTGGAAACACCATATATTTT